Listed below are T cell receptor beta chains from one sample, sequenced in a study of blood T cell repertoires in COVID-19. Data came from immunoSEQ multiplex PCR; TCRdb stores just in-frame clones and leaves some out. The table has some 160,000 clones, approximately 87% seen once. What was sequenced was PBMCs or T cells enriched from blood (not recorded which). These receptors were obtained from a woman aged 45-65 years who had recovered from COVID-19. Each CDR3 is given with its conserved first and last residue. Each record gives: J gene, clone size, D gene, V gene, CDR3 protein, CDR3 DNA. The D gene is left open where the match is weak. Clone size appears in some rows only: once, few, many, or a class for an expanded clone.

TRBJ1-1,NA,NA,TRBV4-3,CASSQVAVQNTEAFF,TGCGCCAGCAGCCAAGTAGCAGTACAGAACACTGAAGCTTTCTTT
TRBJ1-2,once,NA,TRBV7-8,CASSLQDTYGYTF,TGTGCCAGCAGCTTACAGGACACCTATGGCTACACCTTC
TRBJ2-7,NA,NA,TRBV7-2,CASSSHLPYEQYF,TGTGCCAGCAGCTCACACCTCCCTTACGAGCAGTACTTC
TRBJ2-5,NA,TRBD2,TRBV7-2,CASSLGRTSGAQETQYF,TGTGCCAGCAGCTTAGGCCGGACTAGCGGGGCCCAAGAGACCCAGTACTTC
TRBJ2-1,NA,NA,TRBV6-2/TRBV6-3,CASSYSPLGAFSYNEQFF,TGTGCCAGCAGTTACTCTCCCCTGGGAGCCTTCTCCTACAATGAGCAGTTCTTC
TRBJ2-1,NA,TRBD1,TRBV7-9,CASYRTGVNEQFF,TGTGCCAGCTATCGGACAGGGGTAAATGAGCAGTTCTTC
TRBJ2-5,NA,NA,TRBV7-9,CASSLVLEVSQETQYF,TGTGCCAGCAGCTTAGTACTAGAAGTTAGCCAAGAGACCCAGTACTTC
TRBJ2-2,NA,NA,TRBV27,CASSSGEAGELFF,TGTGCCAGCAGTTCAGGGGAAGCCGGGGAGCTGTTTTTT
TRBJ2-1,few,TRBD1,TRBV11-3,CASSLAGGSEQFF,TGTGCCAGCAGCTTAGCAGGGGGCAGTGAGCAGTTCTTC
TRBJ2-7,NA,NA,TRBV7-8,CASSLYSAEEQYF,TGTGCCAGCAGCTTATATTCTGCTGAGGAGCAGTACTTC
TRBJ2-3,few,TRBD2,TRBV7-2,CASSLAGRGGLTDTQYF,TGTGCCAGCAGCTTAGCGGGGCGGGGGGGCCTCACAGATACGCAGTATTTT
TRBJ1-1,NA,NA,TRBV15,CATSRDHWNTEAFF,TGTGCCACCAGCAGAGACCATTGGAACACTGAAGCTTTCTTT
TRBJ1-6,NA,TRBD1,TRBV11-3,CASSLDMGTVPSPLHF,TGTGCCAGCAGCTTAGATATGGGGACAGTCCCTTCACCCCTCCACTTT
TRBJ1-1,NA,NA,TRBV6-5,CASSLSGYGNTEAFF,TGTGCCAGCAGTTTGTCAGGGTATGGGAACACTGAAGCTTTCTTT
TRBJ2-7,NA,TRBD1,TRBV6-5,CAANPNRGSYEQYF,TGTGCCGCCAACCCCAACAGGGGGTCCTACGAGCAGTACTTC
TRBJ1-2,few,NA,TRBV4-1,CASSQSSGYGYTF,TGCGCCAGCAGCCAGAGCTCCGGCTATGGCTACACCTTC